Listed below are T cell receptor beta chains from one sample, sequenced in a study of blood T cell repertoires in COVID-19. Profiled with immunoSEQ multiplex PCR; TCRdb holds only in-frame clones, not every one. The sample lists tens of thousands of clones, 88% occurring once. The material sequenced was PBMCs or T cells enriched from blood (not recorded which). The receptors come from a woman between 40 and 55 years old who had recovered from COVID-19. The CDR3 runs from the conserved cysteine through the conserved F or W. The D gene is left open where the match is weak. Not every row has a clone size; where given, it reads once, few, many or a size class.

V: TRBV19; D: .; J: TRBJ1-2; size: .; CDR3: CASQGTQVYGYTF; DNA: TGTGCCAGTCAAGGGACACAAGTTTATGGCTACACCTTC
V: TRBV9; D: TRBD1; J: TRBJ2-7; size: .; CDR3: CASSVSDRGDYEQYF; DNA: TGTGCCAGCAGCGTCTCGGACAGGGGAGACTACGAGCAGTACTTC
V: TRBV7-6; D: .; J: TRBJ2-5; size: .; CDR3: CASSLRPGQGQTQYF; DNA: TGTGCCAGCAGCTTGAGACCGGGACAAGGGCAGACCCAGTACTTC
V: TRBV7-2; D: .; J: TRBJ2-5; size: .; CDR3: CASSSRETQYF; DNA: TGTGCCAGCAGCTCCAGGGAGACCCAGTACTTC
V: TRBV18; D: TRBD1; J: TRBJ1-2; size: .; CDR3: CASSPLGTAPGYTF; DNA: TGTGCCAGCTCACCACTTGGGACAGCCCCTGGCTACACCTTC
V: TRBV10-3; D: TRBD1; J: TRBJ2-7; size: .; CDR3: CAISESDRVSSGYEQYF; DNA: TGTGCCATCAGTGAATCGGACAGGGTTTCTAGTGGGTACGAGCAGTACTTC
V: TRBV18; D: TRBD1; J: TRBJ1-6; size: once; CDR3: CASSPVAGGYYNSPLHF; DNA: TGTGCCAGCTCACCCGTGGCAGGGGGCTATTATAATTCACCCCTCCACTTT
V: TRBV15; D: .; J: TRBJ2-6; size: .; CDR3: CATSEQGLAGANVLTF; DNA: TGTGCCACCAGCGAACAGGGTTTGGCTGGGGCCAACGTCCTGACTTTC
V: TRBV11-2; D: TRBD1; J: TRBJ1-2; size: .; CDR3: CASSPWDRGQANYGYTF; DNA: TGTGCCAGCAGCCCGTGGGACAGGGGCCAAGCTAACTATGGCTACACCTTC
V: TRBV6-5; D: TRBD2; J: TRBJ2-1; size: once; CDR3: CASSYSASGDYNEQFF; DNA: TGTGCCAGCAGTTACTCAGCTAGCGGGGACTACAATGAGCAGTTCTTC
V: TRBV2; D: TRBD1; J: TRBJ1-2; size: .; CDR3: CASREGQGSYGYTF; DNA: TGTGCCAGCAGGGAGGGACAGGGCTCCTATGGCTACACCTTC
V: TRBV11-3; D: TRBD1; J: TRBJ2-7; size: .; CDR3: CASSPRDRNYEQYF; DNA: TGTGCCAGCAGCCCTCGGGACAGGAACTACGAGCAGTACTTC
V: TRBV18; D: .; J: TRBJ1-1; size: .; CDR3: CASSPITGLNTEAFF; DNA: TGTGCCAGCTCACCTATCACAGGGCTGAACACTGAAGCTTTCTTT
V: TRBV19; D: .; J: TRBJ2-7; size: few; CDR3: CASSGQAPLEQYF; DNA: TGTGCCAGTAGTGGGCAGGCCCCACTGGAGCAGTACTTC
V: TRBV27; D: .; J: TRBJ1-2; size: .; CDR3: CASSLMGGYGYTF; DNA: TGTGCCAGCAGTTTGATGGGGGGATATGGCTACACCTTC
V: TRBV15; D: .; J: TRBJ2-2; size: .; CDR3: CATRVGGPRAGELFF; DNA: TGTGCCACCAGGGTGGGGGGGCCCCGCGCCGGGGAGCTGTTTTTT
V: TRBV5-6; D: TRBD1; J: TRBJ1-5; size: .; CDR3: CASSETGDRTYSNQPQHF; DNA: TGTGCCAGCAGCGAAACGGGGGACAGGACTTATAGCAATCAGCCCCAGCATTTT
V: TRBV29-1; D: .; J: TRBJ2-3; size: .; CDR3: CSAGKAGDTQYF; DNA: TGCAGCGCTGGTAAAGCGGGTGATACGCAGTATTTT
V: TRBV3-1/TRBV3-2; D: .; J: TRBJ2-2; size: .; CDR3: CASSQDLVGASNTGELFF; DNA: TGTGCCAGCAGCCAAGATTTAGTGGGGGCGTCGAACACCGGGGAGCTGTTTTTT
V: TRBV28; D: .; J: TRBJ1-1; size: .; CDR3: CASSQGGRGNTEAFF; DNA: TGTGCCAGCAGTCAAGGGGGACGGGGAAACACTGAAGCTTTCTTT
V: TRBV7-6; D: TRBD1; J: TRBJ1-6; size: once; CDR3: CASSSGTGGISSPLHF; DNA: TGTGCCAGCAGCTCAGGGACAGGCGGTATTTCTTCACCCCTCCACTTT
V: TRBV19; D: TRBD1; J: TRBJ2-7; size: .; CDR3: CASMLTGSYEQYF; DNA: TGTGCCAGTATGTTGACAGGGAGCTACGAGCAGTACTTC
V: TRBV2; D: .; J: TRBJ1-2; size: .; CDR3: CASSEADTLISGGYTF; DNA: TGTGCCAGCAGTGAGGCGGACACCCTAATAAGTGGGGGCTACACCTTC
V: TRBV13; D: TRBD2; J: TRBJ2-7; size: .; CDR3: CASSHSAGGYEQYF; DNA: TGTGCCAGCAGCCACTCAGCGGGGGGATACGAGCAGTACTTC
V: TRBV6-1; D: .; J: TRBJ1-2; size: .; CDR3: CASSEGGVGYGYTF; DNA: TGTGCCAGCAGTGAGGGGGGAGTAGGCTATGGCTACACCTTC
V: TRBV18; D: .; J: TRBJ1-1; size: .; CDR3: CASSPPSTEAFF; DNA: TGTGCCAGCTCACCCCCCTCTACTGAAGCTTTCTTT
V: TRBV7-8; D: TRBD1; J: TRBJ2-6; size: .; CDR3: CASRYTSTGLHSGANVLTF; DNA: TGTGCCAGCAGGTATACCTCGACAGGGCTTCACTCTGGGGCCAACGTCCTGACTTTC
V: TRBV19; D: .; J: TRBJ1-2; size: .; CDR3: CASSSDRFLGYTF; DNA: TGTGCCAGTAGTTCCGACAGGTTCCTTGGCTACACCTTC